What follows are 10 T cell receptor beta chains derived from one specimen sequenced in a study of OX40 agonist ivuxolimab in advanced cancers. Using immunoSEQ multiplex PCR, the repertoire was profiled, and TCRdb retains in-frame clones only, with some absent. The data show some 66,000 clones, with roughly 76% seen just once and around 1.5% held by the top ten. The sequences come from CD4+ or CD8+ T cells sorted from blood, collected in a trial of the OX40 agonist ivuxolimab. The receptor source for this set is an adult with an advanced solid tumor such as melanoma, head and neck, liver or kidney cancer.

The chain recombines TRBV11-2 with TRBJ2-3; the D gene could be TRBD1 or TRBD2 (5 bases each). The CDR3 is 12 amino acids. Between the trimmed V and J ends, which lost 1 base and 11 bases, there was a span of 10 bases. Germline CDR1 is SGHAT and CDR2 is FQNNGV. The CDR3 DNA is TGTGCCAGCAGCTTAGGGGGACCCCAGCAGTATTTT. This codes for CASSLGGPQQYF.

The chain joins TRBV7-3 to TRBJ2-5; D call uncertain. The CDR3 extends over 13 amino acids. Germline V gene lookup returns CDR1 SGHTA and CDR2 FQGTGA. V was clipped by 5 bases and J by 1 base, with 8 bases between them. The chain's CDR3 is CASSRVIQETQYF. CDR3 in DNA: TGTGCCAGCAGCAGGGTAATCCAAGAGACCCAGTACTTC.

The chain uses TRBV9 and TRBJ2-3; 15 bases line up with TRBD2. The V and J ends lost 2 bases and 0 bases, in that order; junction bases with no gene match: 7. Germline loops: CDR1 SGDLS, CDR2 YYNGEE. The CDR3 consists of 19 residues. The CDR3 protein is CASSVGTSGGQASTDTQYF. In nucleotides, the CDR3 is TGTGCCAGCAGCGTCGGGACTAGCGGGGGGCAGGCCAGCACAGATACGCAGTATTTT.

The rearrangement uses TRBV7-8 and TRBJ2-7; the D call may be TRBD1 or TRBD2 (6 bases each). The CDR3 totals 14 residues. V lost 5 bases to trimming and J lost 4 bases, with 15 bases between them. From germline, CDR1 is SGHVS and CDR2 FQNEAQ. The CDR3 DNA reads TGTGCCAGCAGCGTTACAGGGACTTATTACGAGCAGTACTTC. Amino acid sequence: CASSVTGTYYEQYF.

The V and J genes are TRBV30 and TRBJ2-7; 7 bases match TRBD1. V dropped 1 base and J dropped 5; count of bases not matched to a gene: 2. Germline CDR1 and CDR2: GTSNPN and SVGIG (reference sequence). The CDR3 contains 12 residues. DNA of the CDR3: TGTGCCTGGAGTGCCGACAGGGACGAGCAGTACTTC. This translates into CAWSADRDEQYF. Looking up the rest from reference TRBV30 and TRBJ2-7 gives the full variable domain: SQTIHQWPATLVQPVGSPLSLECTVEGTSNPNLYWYRQAAGRGLQLLFYSVGIGQISSEVPQNLSASRPQDRQFILSSKKLLLSDSGFYLCAWSADRDEQYFGPGTRLTVT.

This clone was counted a single time. The chain uses TRBV29-1 and TRBJ1-4; D call uncertain. Germline CDR1 SQVTM, CDR2 ANQGSEA. V was pared by 3 bases and J by 5 bases, with 7 bases between. The CDR3 sequence is 12 residues long. The CDR3 sequence: CSVDPGNEKLFF. The CDR3 DNA is TGCAGCGTTGATCCCGGGAATGAAAAACTGTTTTTT.

The rearrangement links TRBV6-6 to TRBJ2-7; perhaps TRBD2 as D (6 bases). Germline-derived CDR1 and CDR2 are MNHNY and SVGAGI (reference sequence). The V end was cut by 5 bases, the J end by 6 bases, with 20 bases between. The CDR3 covers 15 residues. For the CDR3, the DNA is TGTGCCAGCAGTCGAACGCCGACTGCGGGGATCGAGCAGTACTTC. Protein sequence: CASSRTPTAGIEQYF.

This clone occurred many times. J is TRBJ1-6 and V is TRBV19; the match to TRBD1 covers 8 bases. CDR1 LNHDA and CDR2 SQIVND come from the germline V gene (reference sequence). V shed 4 bases and J 6 bases; nucleotides not matched to a gene: 2. The CDR3 is 14 residues long. The CDR3 DNA is TGTGCCAGTAGTACTACAGGGGGTAATTCACCCCTCCACTTT. Its protein product is CASSTTGGNSPLHF.

The V and J genes are TRBV18 and TRBJ2-7; D remains unclear. Trimming left V 8 bases short and J 6 bases short, with 5 bases between. CDR3 length equals 9 residues. Germline V gene sequence: CDR1 KGHSH, CDR2 LQKENI. The CDR3 spells CASLAEQYF. The CDR3 coding sequence is TGTGCCAGCCTTGCCGAGCAGTACTTC.

The chain employs TRBV11-2 and TRBJ2-5; D gene unclear. The CDR3 loop spans 13 amino acids. V was cut by 1 base and J by 0 bases, with 3 bases left in between. Germline-derived CDR1 and CDR2 are SGHAT and FQNNGV. The CDR3 is CASSLGNQETQYF. The CDR3 region has the DNA TGTGCCAGCAGCTTAGGCAACCAAGAGACCCAGTACTTC.